This entry is about one T cell receptor beta chain. Its cognate antigen is unknown. This sample is part of a study of cytomegalovirus exposure and HLA in healthy donors. 60 Vbeta and 13 Jbeta primers were used in PCR. Sequencing used immunoSEQ multiplex PCR; TCRdb keeps in-frame clones, though not all of them. The table records about 140,000 clones, 70% to 85% of them present only once. Overall study results and limits: Common viral pathogens seemed to be connected with several of the most significant clusters, according to a later analysis. Earlier results showed most TCR beta V segments being productive about 90% or about 30% of the time. 87-base-pair reads could not separate some V segments, including TRBV6-2 and TRBV6-3.

In germline, CDR1 is MNHNY, CDR2 SVGAGI (reference sequence). This CDR3 contains 14 residues. V lost 4 bases, J lost 1 base, and 2 bases stayed unmatched. Source material: PBMCs. The receptor was derived from a male donor in good health and CMV-seronegative. This rearrangement joins TRBV6-6 to TRBJ2-7, with 9 bases that match TRBD1. DNA for the CDR3: TGTGCCAGCAGTTTGACAGGGGGGTCCTACGAGCAGTACTTC. Amino acids: CASSLTGGSYEQYF.